The entry below gives a single T cell receptor (beta chain) sequence along with its context. The antigen remains unidentified. These data belong to a study of CD8+CD57+ T cells in acquired aplastic anemia. Overall study: Around 3.5 ug was the average amount of DNA from sorted CD4+ and CD8+ cells. Study conclusions and caveats: The CD8+ Simpson's diversity of patients and controls was not significantly different.

For CDR3 and TCR beta VDJ profiling, genomic DNA was the template used. TCRdb analysed the reads with MiXCR anew, one entry per CDR3 protein. This table has about 160,000 distinct CDR3 sequences, 40% to 60% appearing once. CD8+CD57+ cell expansion, shown by flow cytometry, had occurred in the patients selected for sequencing. Severe acquired aplastic anemia was present in every patient. Patients had not yet gotten any therapy when their blood was taken for sampling. The CDR3 totals 15 residues. V lost 0 bases and J lost 3; bases outside the gene matches: 5. The germline V gene has CDR1 SGHVS and CDR2 FQNEAQ.

The receptor's source is a human donor with aplastic anemia. Sequencing used sorted CD4+, CD8+, or CD8+CD57+ T cells (not recorded which) from PBMCs. The V gene is TRBV7-8, the J gene TRBJ2-7; 7 positions match TRBD2. The CDR3 DNA reads TGTGCCAGCAGCTTAGCGTGGACTAGAGACTACGAGCAGTACTTC. It encodes CASSLAWTRDYEQYF.